These 8 T cell receptor beta chains originate from one sample sequenced in a study of blood T cell repertoires in COVID-19 (dated by TCRdb to about 2020). Receptors were amplified or captured by the immunoSEQ multiplex PCR assay. TCRdb carries this immuneACCESS record with in-frame sequences only. Its versions omit some clonotypes, under half of them owing to an unresolved V gene in the studies checked, with the rest unexplained. Present in this sample are around 170,000 clones, about 91% of which were seen just once. The ten largest clones represent 3.5% to 5% of the sample. The sequencing sample was made of peripheral blood. The receptors here all came from a woman in her twenties or thirties with acute or convalescent COVID-19.

V is TRBV2 and J is TRBJ1-3, with D uncertain. CDR1 is SNHLY, CDR2 FYNNEI, per germline. V lost 5 bases, J lost 0 bases, and 14 bases lay in between. The length of the CDR3 is 16 residues. CDR3 loop: CASSPEEPNSGNTIYF. The CDR3 bases are TGTGCCAGCAGTCCCGAGGAACCGAACTCTGGAAACACCATATATTTT.

The rearrangement uses TRBV11-2 and TRBJ1-6; the D is unclear. Germline CDR1 SGHAT, CDR2 FQNNGV. The ends were cut back, 1 base at V and 5 bases at J, with 3 bases in the middle. The CDR3 has 13 amino acids. The CDR3 sequence: CASSLVDNSPLHF. The CDR3 nucleotides read TGTGCCAGCAGCTTAGTCGATAATTCACCCCTCCACTTT.

This chain links TRBV28 with TRBJ2-1, with D tentatively TRBD2 (6 bases). This CDR3 is built from 15 residues. Germline V gives CDR1 MDHEN, CDR2 SYDVKM. Trimming cost V 2 bases and J 7 bases, with 15 bases left between them. Written as DNA, the CDR3 is TGTGCCAGCAGTTTACCCGCGGGACTTTGGAATGAGCAGTTCTTC. As protein: CASSLPAGLWNEQFF.

This sequence joins TRBV5-4 and TRBJ2-1; D gene unclear. This CDR3 contains 13 residues. CDR1 is SGHNT, CDR2 YYREEE, per germline (reference sequence). The V and J ends lost 0 bases and 5 bases respectively, with 6 bases between them. CDR3 amino acids: CASSLDGHNEQFF. Written as DNA, the CDR3 is TGTGCCAGCAGCTTGGACGGTCACAATGAGCAGTTCTTC. Supplemented by reference TRBV5-4 and TRBJ2-1, the full variable domain reads ETGVTQSPTHLIKTRGQQVTLRCSSQSGHNTVSWYQQALGQGPQFIFQYYREEENGRGNFPPRFSGLQFPNYSSELNVNALELDDSALYLCASSLDGHNEQFFGPGTRLTVL.

The rearrangement links TRBV19 to TRBJ2-1; tentatively, D is TRBD1 (5 bases). With 2 bases removed from V and 12 bases from J, the gap between germline ends came to 11 bases. The germline CDR1 and CDR2 sequences are LNHDA and SQIVND (reference sequence). This CDR3 is built from 12 residues. The CDR3 region is CASSIYRSAQFF. The DNA of the CDR3 is TGTGCCAGTAGTATATACAGGTCGGCGCAGTTCTTC.

The chain joins TRBV5-4 to TRBJ1-6; TRBD1 agrees at 9 bases. The trim removed 0 bases at V and 9 bases at J, leaving 1 base unmatched. Looked up from germline, CDR1 is SGHNT and CDR2 is YYREEE (reference sequence). The CDR3 spans 14 residues. The CDR3 nucleotides are TGTGCCAGCAGCTTGGGGACAGGGGTTTCACCCCTCCACTTT. It is translated as CASSLGTGVSPLHF.

This rearrangement joins TRBV27 to TRBJ2-7; the D gene is possibly TRBD2 (5 bases). V dropped 2 bases and J dropped 5 bases, with 10 bases sitting between them. The length of the CDR3 is 13 residues. Per germline, CDR1 MNHEY and CDR2 SMNVEV (reference sequence). CDR3 sequence (DNA): TGTGCCAGCAGTTTAACTAGTTTTAACGAGCAGTACTTC. This gives the protein CASSLTSFNEQYF.

The rearrangement joins TRBV12-5 to TRBJ2-7, with D possibly TRBD2 on 6 matching bases. This CDR3 is 11 amino acids long. V was shortened by 9 bases and J by 6 bases, with 12 bases between the two germline ends. Germline CDR1 and CDR2: LGHNT and FRNRAP. In nucleotides, the CDR3 is TGTGCTAGCTCCAGGGAGGTCGAGCAGTACTTC. Its protein is CASSREVEQYF.